The source of this T cell receptor beta chain is a study of blood T cell repertoires in COVID-19. Overall study: The samples span acute and convalescent COVID-19 from the United States, Italy and Spain. Nucleic acid was either cDNA or gDNA, and it came from T cells, B-cell-depleted T cells, or PBMCs.

V was pared by 10 bases and J by 7 bases, with 19 bases between. Germline CDR1 reads SEHNR; CDR2 reads FQNEAQ (reference sequence). The CDR3 runs 13 residues. The data were produced by immunoSEQ multiplex PCR, yet TCRdb's version contains in-frame clones alone and is incomplete. The table includes around 290,000 clones, more than 85% detected once. The source is a young woman with COVID-19, enrolled during active disease. V usage is TRBV7-9 and J usage is TRBJ1-2, with a tentative D call TRBD1 (5 bases). The sequenced material came from peripheral blood. The CDR3 loop is CAILLIGGGGYTF. The CDR3 nucleotides are TGTGCCATCCTCCTAATTGGGGGGGGTGGCTACACCTTC.